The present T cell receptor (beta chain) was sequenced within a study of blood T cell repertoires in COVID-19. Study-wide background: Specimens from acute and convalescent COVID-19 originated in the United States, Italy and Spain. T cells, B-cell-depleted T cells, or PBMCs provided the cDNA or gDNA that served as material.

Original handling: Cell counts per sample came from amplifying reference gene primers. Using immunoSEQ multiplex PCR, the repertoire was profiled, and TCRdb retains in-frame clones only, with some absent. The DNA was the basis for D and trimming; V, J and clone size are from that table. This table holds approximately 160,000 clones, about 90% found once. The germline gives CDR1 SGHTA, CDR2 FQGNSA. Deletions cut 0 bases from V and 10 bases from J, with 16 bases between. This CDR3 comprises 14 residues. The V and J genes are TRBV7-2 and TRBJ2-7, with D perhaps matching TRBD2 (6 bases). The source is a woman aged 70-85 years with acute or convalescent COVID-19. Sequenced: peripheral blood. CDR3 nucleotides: TGTGCCAGCAGCTTAGCGTTCAAACTAGCACCCCAGTACTTC. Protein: CASSLAFKLAPQYF.